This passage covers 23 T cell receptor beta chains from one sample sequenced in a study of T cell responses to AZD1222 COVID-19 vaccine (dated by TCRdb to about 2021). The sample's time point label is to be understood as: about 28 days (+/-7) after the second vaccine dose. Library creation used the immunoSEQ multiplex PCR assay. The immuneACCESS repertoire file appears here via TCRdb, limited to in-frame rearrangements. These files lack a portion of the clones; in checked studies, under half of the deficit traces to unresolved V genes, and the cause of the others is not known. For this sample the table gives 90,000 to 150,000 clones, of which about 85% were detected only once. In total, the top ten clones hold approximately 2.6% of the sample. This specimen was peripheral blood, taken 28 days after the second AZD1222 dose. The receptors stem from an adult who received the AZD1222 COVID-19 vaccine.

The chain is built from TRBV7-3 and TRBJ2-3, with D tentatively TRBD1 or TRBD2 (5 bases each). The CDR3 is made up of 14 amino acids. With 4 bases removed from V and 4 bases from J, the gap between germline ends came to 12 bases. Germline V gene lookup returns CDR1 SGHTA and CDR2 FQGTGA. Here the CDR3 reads CASSSRDGSDTQYF. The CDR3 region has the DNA TGTGCCAGCAGCTCCCGGGACGGGTCAGATACGCAGTATTTT.

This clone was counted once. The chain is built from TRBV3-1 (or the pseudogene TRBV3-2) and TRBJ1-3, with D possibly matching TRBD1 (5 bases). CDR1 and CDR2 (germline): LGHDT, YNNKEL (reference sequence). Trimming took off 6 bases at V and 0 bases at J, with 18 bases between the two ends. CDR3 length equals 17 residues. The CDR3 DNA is TGTGCCAGCAGACCTTCAGGGACGGTACGCTCTGGAAACACCATATATTTT. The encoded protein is CASRPSGTVRSGNTIYF.

CDR3 protein: CSASDRASGNTIYF. As DNA, the CDR3 is TGCAGCGCCTCTGACAGGGCCTCTGGAAACACCATATATTTT. The chain is built from TRBV29-1 and TRBJ1-3; 7 nucleotides match TRBD1. V shed 7 bases and J 0 bases; nucleotides not matched to a gene: 6. Germline-derived CDR1 and CDR2 are SQVTM and ANQGSEA. CDR3 length: 14 residues.

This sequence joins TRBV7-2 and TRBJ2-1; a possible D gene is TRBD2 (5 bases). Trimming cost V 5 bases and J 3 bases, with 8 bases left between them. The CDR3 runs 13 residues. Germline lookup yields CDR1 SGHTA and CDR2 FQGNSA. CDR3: CASSLGDYNEQFF. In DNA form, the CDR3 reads TGTGCCAGCAGCCTGGGAGACTACAATGAGCAGTTCTTC.

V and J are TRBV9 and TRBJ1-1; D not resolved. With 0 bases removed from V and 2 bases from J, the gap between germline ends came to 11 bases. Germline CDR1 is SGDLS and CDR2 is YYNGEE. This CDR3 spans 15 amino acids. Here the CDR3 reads CASSVGPDGNTEAFF. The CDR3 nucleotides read TGTGCCAGCAGCGTAGGCCCGGACGGCAACACTGAAGCTTTCTTT.

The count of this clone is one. Here the CDR3 DNA reads TGCGCCAGCAGCTTGATTGGGACCCATGAAAAACTGTTTTTT. Protein sequence: CASSLIGTHEKLFF. The genes are TRBV5-1 and TRBJ1-4, with D possibly TRBD1 on 5 matching bases. This CDR3 region has 14 residues. Germline V gives CDR1 SGHRS, CDR2 YFSETQ. Trimming stripped 1 base from V and 6 bases from J, with 10 bases between.

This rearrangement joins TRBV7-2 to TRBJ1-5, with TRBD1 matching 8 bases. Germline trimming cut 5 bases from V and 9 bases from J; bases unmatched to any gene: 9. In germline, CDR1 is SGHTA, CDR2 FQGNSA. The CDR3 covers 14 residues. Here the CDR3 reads CASSGDRGNGPQHF. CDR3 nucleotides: TGTGCCAGCAGCGGCGACAGGGGCAACGGGCCCCAGCATTTT. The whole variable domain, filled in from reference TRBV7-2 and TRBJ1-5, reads GAGVSQSPSNKVTEKGKDVELRCDPISGHTALYWYRQSLGQGLEFLIYFQGNSAPDKSGLPSDRFSAERTGGSVSTLTIQRTQQEDSAVYLCASSGDRGNGPQHFGDGTRLSIL.

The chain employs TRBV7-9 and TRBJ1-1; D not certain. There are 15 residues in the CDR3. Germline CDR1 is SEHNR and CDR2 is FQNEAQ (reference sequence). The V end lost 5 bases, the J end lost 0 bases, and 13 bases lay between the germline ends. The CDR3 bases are TGTGCCAGCAGCGTCAGAATTACTGTGAACACTGAAGCTTTCTTT. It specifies CASSVRITVNTEAFF.

The CDR3 spells CASSGKTRTEAFF. As DNA, the CDR3 is TGTGCCAGCAGTGGAAAGACGCGGACTGAAGCTTTCTTT. V and J are TRBV25-1 and TRBJ1-1; D gene uncertain. The CDR3 runs 13 residues. V was pared by 4 bases and J by 5 bases, with 11 bases between. CDR1 and CDR2 (germline): MGHDK, SYGVNS.

The CDR3 nucleotides are TGTGCCAGCAGCCCTGGGACAAGAACCTTGCAAGAGACCCAGTACTTC. It translates to CASSPGTRTLQETQYF. The rearrangement links TRBV7-2 to TRBJ2-5, with D possibly TRBD1 on 6 matching bases. CDR3 length: 16 residues. The V gene lost 5 bases and the J gene lost 2 bases, with 18 bases spanning the gap. Germline CDR1 reads SGHTA; CDR2 reads FQGNSA.

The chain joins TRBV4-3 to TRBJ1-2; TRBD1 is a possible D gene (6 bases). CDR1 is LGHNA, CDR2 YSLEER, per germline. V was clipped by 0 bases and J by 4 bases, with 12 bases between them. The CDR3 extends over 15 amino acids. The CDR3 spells CASSQDPGEVYGYTF. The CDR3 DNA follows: TGCGCCAGCAGCCAAGATCCAGGGGAAGTCTATGGCTACACCTTC.

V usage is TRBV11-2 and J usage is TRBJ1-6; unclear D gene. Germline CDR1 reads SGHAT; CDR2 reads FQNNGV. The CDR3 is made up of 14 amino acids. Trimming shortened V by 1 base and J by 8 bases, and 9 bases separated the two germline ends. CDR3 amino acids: CASSLGQFDSPLHF. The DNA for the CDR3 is TGTGCCAGCAGCTTAGGTCAGTTCGATTCACCCCTCCACTTT.

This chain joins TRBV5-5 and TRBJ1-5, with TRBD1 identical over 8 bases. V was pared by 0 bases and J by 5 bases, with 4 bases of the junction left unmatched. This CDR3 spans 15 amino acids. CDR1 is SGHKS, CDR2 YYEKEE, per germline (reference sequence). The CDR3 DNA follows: TGTGCCAGCAGCTTGGGTAGGACAGGGTATCAGCCCCAGCATTTT. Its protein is CASSLGRTGYQPQHF.

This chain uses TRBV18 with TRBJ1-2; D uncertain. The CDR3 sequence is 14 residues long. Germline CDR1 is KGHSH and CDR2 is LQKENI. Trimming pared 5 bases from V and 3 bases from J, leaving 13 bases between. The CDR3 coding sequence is TGTGCCAGCTCATCCACGATCGGTGACTATGGCTACACCTTC. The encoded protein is CASSSTIGDYGYTF. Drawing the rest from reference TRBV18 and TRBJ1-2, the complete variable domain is NAGVMQNPRHLVRRRGQEARLRCSPMKGHSHVYWYRQLPEEGLKFMVYLQKENIIDESGMPKERFSAEFPKEGPSILRIQQVVRGDSAAYFCASSSTIGDYGYTFGSGTRLTVV.

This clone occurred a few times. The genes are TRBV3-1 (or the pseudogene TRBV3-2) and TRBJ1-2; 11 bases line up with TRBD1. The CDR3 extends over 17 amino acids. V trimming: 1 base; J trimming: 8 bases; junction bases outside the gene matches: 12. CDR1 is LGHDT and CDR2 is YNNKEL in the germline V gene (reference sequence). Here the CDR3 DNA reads TGTGCCAGCAGCCAAGTTGCGGGACAGGGGGGGTCCCGAGGCTACACCTTC. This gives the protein CASSQVAGQGGSRGYTF.

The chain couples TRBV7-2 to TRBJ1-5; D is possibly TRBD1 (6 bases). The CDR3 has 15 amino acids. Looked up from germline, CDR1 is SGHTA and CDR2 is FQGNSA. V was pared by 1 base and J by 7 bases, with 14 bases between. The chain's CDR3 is CASSLGPTGYQPQHF. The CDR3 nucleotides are TGTGCCAGCAGCTTAGGGCCGACAGGTTACCAGCCCCAGCATTTT.

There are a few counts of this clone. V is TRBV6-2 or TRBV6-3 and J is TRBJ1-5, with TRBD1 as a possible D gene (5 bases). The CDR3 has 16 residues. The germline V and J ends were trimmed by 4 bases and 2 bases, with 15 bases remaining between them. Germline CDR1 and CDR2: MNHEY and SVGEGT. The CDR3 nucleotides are TGTGCCAGCAGTTCGATTGGGGGGTTAGGCAATCAGCCCCAGCATTTT. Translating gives CASSSIGGLGNQPQHF.

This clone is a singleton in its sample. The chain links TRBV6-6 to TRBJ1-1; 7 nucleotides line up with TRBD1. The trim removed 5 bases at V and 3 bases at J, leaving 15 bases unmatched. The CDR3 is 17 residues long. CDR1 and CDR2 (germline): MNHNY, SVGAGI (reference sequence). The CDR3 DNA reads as TGTGCCAGCAGTCATGGATCGACAGGGACTTTGTACACTGAAGCTTTCTTT. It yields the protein CASSHGSTGTLYTEAFF.

The CDR3 DNA is TGCGCCAGCAGCCTGGGGTCCCCAGGGGTGTTGTTTTTT. Protein sequence: CASSLGSPGVLFF. The V call is TRBV5-1, the J call TRBJ2-2, with D possibly matching TRBD1 (6 bases). CDR3 size: 13 residues. V lost 4 bases, J lost 15 bases, and 19 bases lay in between. Germline V gene sequence: CDR1 SGHRS, CDR2 YFSETQ. The full variable domain, its missing parts supplied by reference TRBV5-1 and TRBJ2-2, is KAGVTQTPRYLIKTRGQQVTLSCSPISGHRSVSWYQQTPGQGLQFLFEYFSETQRNKGNFPGRFSGRQFSNSRSEMNVSTLELGDSALYLCASSLGSPGVLFFGEGSRLTVL.

CDR3 in DNA: TGCGCCAGCAGCTTGTCTTTGAGCTCCTATAATTCACCCCTCCACTTT. Protein: CASSLSLSSYNSPLHF. V gene TRBV5-1 combines with J gene TRBJ1-6; no clear D. CDR1 is SGHRS and CDR2 is YFSETQ in the germline V gene. This CDR3 is built from 16 residues. The V gene lost 1 base and the J gene lost 0 bases, with 8 bases spanning the gap.

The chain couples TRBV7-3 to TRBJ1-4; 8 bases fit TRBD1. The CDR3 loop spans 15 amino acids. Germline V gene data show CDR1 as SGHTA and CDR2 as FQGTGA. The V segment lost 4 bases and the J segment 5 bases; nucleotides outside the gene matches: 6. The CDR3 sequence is CASSSTGGRNEKLFF. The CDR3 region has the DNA TGTGCCAGCAGCTCCACAGGGGGTCGGAATGAAAAACTGTTTTTT.

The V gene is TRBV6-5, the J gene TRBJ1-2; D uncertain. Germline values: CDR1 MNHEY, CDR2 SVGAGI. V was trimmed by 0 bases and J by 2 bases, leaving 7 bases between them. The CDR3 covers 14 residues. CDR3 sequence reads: CASSYSPGNYGYTF. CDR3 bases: TGTGCCAGCAGTTACTCGCCAGGCAACTATGGCTACACCTTC.

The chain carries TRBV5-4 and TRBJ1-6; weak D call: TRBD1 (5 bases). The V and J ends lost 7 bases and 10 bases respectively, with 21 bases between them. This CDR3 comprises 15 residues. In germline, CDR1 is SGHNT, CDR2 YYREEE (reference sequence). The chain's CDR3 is CASPAGPGRDSPLHF. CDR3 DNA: TGTGCCAGCCCCGCAGGTCCCGGGAGGGACTCACCCCTCCACTTT. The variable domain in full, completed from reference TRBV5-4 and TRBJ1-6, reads ETGVTQSPTHLIKTRGQQVTLRCSSQSGHNTVSWYQQALGQGPQFIFQYYREEENGRGNFPPRFSGLQFPNYSSELNVNALELDDSALYLCASPAGPGRDSPLHFGNGTRLTVT.